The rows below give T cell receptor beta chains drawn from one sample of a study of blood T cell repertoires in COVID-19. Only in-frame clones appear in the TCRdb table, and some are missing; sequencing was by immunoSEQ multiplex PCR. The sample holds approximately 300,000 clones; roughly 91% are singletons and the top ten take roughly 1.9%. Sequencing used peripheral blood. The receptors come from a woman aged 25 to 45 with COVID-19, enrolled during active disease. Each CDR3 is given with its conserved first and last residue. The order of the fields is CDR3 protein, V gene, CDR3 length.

CDR3: CASSPGTSGADTQYF
V: TRBV18
length: 15

CDR3: CASSHWDRAYGYTF
V: TRBV3-1/TRBV3-2
length: 14

CDR3: CASSQALGSYNSPLHF
V: TRBV5-6
length: 16

CDR3: CASSVNGRGTDTQYF
V: TRBV9
length: 15

CDR3: CASRGQGTQPQHF
V: TRBV7-2
length: 13

CDR3: CASSPPTPDRGSPLHF
V: TRBV18
length: 16

CDR3: CASSQALKGRPGANVLTF
V: TRBV4-1
length: 18

CDR3: CASSSPTKSEKLFF
V: TRBV7-9
length: 14

CDR3: CASSYSLAGDNEQFF
V: TRBV6-5
length: 15

CDR3: CACQGQGITEAFF
V: TRBV30
length: 13

CDR3: CASSQATGSGYGYTF
V: TRBV3-1/TRBV3-2
length: 15

CDR3: CASSHSQAGNSPLHF
V: TRBV4-1
length: 15

CDR3: CASSYPLGSYEQYF
V: TRBV7-9
length: 14

CDR3: CASVLRGGPDTQYF
V: TRBV6-5
length: 14

CDR3: CASSYGGTFTEAFF
V: TRBV6-2/TRBV6-3
length: 14

CDR3: CASSPGTGGWGTPGELFF
V: TRBV3-1/TRBV3-2
length: 18

CDR3: CASSYTGGGSRELFF
V: TRBV6-5
length: 15

CDR3: CASSETGYGYTF
V: TRBV6-5
length: 12

CDR3: CASSIGTGVEAFF
V: TRBV19
length: 13

CDR3: CASSIEAGNSPLHF
V: TRBV19
length: 14

CDR3: CASSVGQAAYGYTF
V: TRBV19
length: 14

CDR3: CATSDYLSNQPQHF
V: TRBV24-1
length: 14

CDR3: CASSSMPRTIAEQYF
V: TRBV7-8
length: 15

CDR3: CASTTGAGEHNYGYTF
V: TRBV7-9
length: 16

CDR3: CASSATPASTDTQYF
V: TRBV6-4
length: 15

CDR3: CASSFNSGTSLETQYF
V: TRBV19
length: 16

CDR3: CASSARGTSYNEQFF
V: TRBV27
length: 15

CDR3: CASSARTGTDTQYF
V: TRBV9
length: 14

CDR3: CASSAGTGGFYGYTF
V: TRBV5-6
length: 15

CDR3: CASSLGRITEAFF
V: TRBV7-8
length: 13

CDR3: CASSPQIRNEKLFF
V: TRBV3-1/TRBV3-2
length: 14

CDR3: CASSKASTSGASTDTQYF
V: TRBV21-1
length: 18

CDR3: CSVELGARQETQYF
V: TRBV29-1
length: 14

CDR3: CASSESSGLGELFF
V: TRBV10-1
length: 14

CDR3: CASSRVSLAGGYNEQFF
V: TRBV5-1
length: 17

CDR3: CASSQGWSTLTGELFF
V: TRBV14
length: 16

CDR3: CASSQTSGVNTGELFF
V: TRBV5-1
length: 16

CDR3: CASSVGSGSAYNEQFF
V: TRBV9
length: 16

CDR3: CASKYTGGRDEQFF
V: TRBV6-5
length: 14

CDR3: CASRGPNTYNEQFF
V: TRBV10-2
length: 14

CDR3: CASSYSINYGYTF
V: TRBV6-5
length: 13

CDR3: CASRVDRANSPLHF
V: TRBV2
length: 14

CDR3: CSAAQGYEQYF
V: TRBV20-1
length: 11

CDR3: CASSLLAGQISSGANVLTF
V: TRBV28
length: 19

CDR3: CASSEVLAGDETQYF
V: TRBV2
length: 15

CDR3: CASRGTGASNSPLHF
V: TRBV19
length: 15